The 31 T cell receptor beta chains below were found in one sample sequenced in a study of cytomegalovirus exposure and HLA in healthy donors. The PCR had 60 Vbeta and 13 Jbeta primers. The table came from immunoSEQ multiplex PCR; TCRdb's copy has only in-frame clones and leaves some out. The sample holds about 140,000 clones. Source material: PBMCs. These TCRs come from a woman aged 18-29 years in good health and CMV-seronegative.

The V call is TRBV5-4, the J call TRBJ2-3, with 10 bases that match TRBD2. The germline V gene has CDR1 SGHNT and CDR2 YYREEE (reference sequence). CDR3 length: 16 residues. Trimming took 0 bases from V and 2 from J; bases not matched to a gene: 3. The CDR3 is CASSLGTSGSTDTQYF. DNA for the CDR3: TGTGCCAGCAGCTTGGGGACTAGCGGATCCACAGATACGCAGTATTTT.

The chain employs TRBV5-6 and TRBJ1-4; TRBD1 aligns across 8 bases. V lost 5 bases to trimming and J lost 8 bases; unmatched junction nucleotides: 11. Germline assignment: CDR1 SGHDT and CDR2 YYEEEE. This CDR3 has 15 residues. Written as DNA, the CDR3 is TGTGCCAGCAGTTTTCGGACAGGGATCCCGGAAAAACTGTTTTTT. Amino acid sequence: CASSFRTGIPEKLFF.

The rearrangement links TRBV27 to TRBJ2-7, with TRBD1 matching 12 bases. The CDR3 spans 14 residues. With 7 bases clipped from V and 7 bases from J, the junction kept 8 bases outside the gene matches. Germline V gene lookup returns CDR1 MNHEY and CDR2 SMNVEV (reference sequence). Here the CDR3 DNA reads TGTGCCAGCACCCCGGGACAGGGGGCGCGGGAGCAGTACTTC. It codes for CASTPGQGAREQYF.

The gene calls are TRBV29-1 and TRBJ2-1; possible D gene TRBD2, 6 bases. The CDR3 is 15 amino acids. Trimming took 3 bases from V and 4 from J, leaving 16 bases between them. Germline V gene lookup returns CDR1 SQVTM and CDR2 ANQGSEA. In DNA form, the CDR3 reads TGCAGCGTTGAGGTGGTGGTAGCGGTATACAATGAGCAGTTCTTC. This encodes CSVEVVVAVYNEQFF.

The V call is TRBV18, the J call TRBJ2-7, with D possibly matching TRBD2 (5 bases). Trimming removed 3 bases at V and 6 bases at J, with 18 bases between. This CDR3 has 15 residues. Germline-derived CDR1 and CDR2 are KGHSH and LQKENI. This CDR3 reads CASSPSGLESGEQYF. In DNA form, the CDR3 reads TGTGCCAGCTCACCTTCCGGACTGGAAAGCGGCGAGCAGTACTTC.

The chain has TRBV28 and TRBJ1-3, with D unclear. Deletions cut 1 base from V and 0 bases from J, with 10 bases between. The CDR3 has 16 residues. The V gene's germline CDR1 is MDHEN and CDR2 SYDVKM. The CDR3, as DNA: TGTGCCAGCAGTTTATCCCCCCCGGGCTCTGGAAACACCATATATTTT. This encodes CASSLSPPGSGNTIYF.

The rearrangement joins TRBV19 to TRBJ2-1; D might be TRBD2 (7 bases). CDR1 and CDR2 (germline): LNHDA, SQIVND (reference sequence). The length of the CDR3 is 16 residues. The ends were cut back, 3 bases at V and 4 bases at J, with 16 bases in the middle. The CDR3 DNA reads TGTGCCAGTAGTATGGGTTGGGGAGGGGGATACAATGAGCAGTTCTTC. This encodes CASSMGWGGGYNEQFF.

The genes are TRBV19 and TRBJ1-1; TRBD1 matches 7 bases. This CDR3 has 12 amino acids. After removal of 8 bases from V and 4 bases from J, the junction contained 4 bases not matched to a gene. Germline CDR1 and CDR2: LNHDA and SQIVND (reference sequence). CDR3 sequence (DNA): TGTGCCAGTGTACAGGGGTTCACTGAAGCTTTCTTT. Translated: CASVQGFTEAFF.

The chain couples TRBV9 to TRBJ1-4; TRBD1 is a possible D gene (5 bases). V was clipped by 4 bases and J by 0 bases, with 10 bases between them. Germline CDR1 and CDR2: SGDLS and YYNGEE. The CDR3 consists of 15 residues. The CDR3 DNA reads TGTGCCAGCAGCCCTCGGGGGACAACTAATGAAAAACTGTTTTTT. It encodes CASSPRGTTNEKLFF.

V and J are TRBV27 and TRBJ2-3; unclear D gene. There are 14 residues in the CDR3. Germline V gives CDR1 MNHEY, CDR2 SMNVEV (reference sequence). V was pared by 1 base and J by 0 bases, with 5 bases between. The CDR3 DNA reads TGTGCCAGCAGTTTATGGGCTAGCACAGATACGCAGTATTTT. Its protein is CASSLWASTDTQYF.

This chain joins TRBV4-3 and TRBJ2-3; D is unclear. Between the trimmed V and J ends, which lost 2 bases and 6 bases, there was a span of 9 bases. CDR3 length equals 13 residues. In germline, CDR1 is LGHNA, CDR2 YSLEER. CDR3 sequence: CASSQLIRDTQYF. CDR3 in DNA: TGCGCCAGCAGCCAACTCATACGGGATACGCAGTATTTT.

V usage is TRBV4-2 and J usage is TRBJ2-7; possibly TRBD2 for D (6 bases). Per the germline V gene, CDR1 is LGHNA and CDR2 is YNFKEQ. V gave up 1 base and J gave up 0 bases, with 10 bases separating them. The CDR3 sequence is 15 residues long. The CDR3 loop is CASSQVSGSSYEQYF. The CDR3 DNA follows: TGTGCCAGCAGCCAAGTTAGCGGTAGCTCCTACGAGCAGTACTTC.

This rearrangement joins TRBV5-1 to TRBJ2-1; 7 bases align to TRBD1. Looked up from germline, CDR1 is SGHRS and CDR2 is YFSETQ. The J segment lost 5 bases and the V segment lost 1 base, leaving 6 bases of the junction unmatched. The CDR3 loop spans 15 amino acids. CDR3 sequence: CASSLLVGQNNEQFF. In DNA form, the CDR3 reads TGCGCCAGCAGCTTGCTCGTGGGACAGAACAATGAGCAGTTCTTC.

The chain employs TRBV7-9 and TRBJ1-4; 9 bases agree with TRBD1. Germline CDR1 reads SEHNR; CDR2 reads FQNEAQ (reference sequence). The CDR3 has 15 amino acids. Unmatched junction bases numbered 8, after V lost 5 bases and J lost 7 bases. The CDR3 sequence: CASSEDRGESEKLFF. The CDR3 DNA reads TGTGCCAGCAGCGAGGACAGGGGTGAATCTGAAAAACTGTTTTTT. The whole variable domain, remainder taken from reference TRBV7-9 and TRBJ1-4, is DTGVSQNPRHKITKRGQNVTFRCDPISEHNRLYWYRQTLGQGPEFLTYFQNEAQLEKSRLLSDRFSAERPKGSFSTLEIQRTEQGDSAMYLCASSEDRGESEKLFFGSGTQLSVL.

V and J are TRBV5-1 and TRBJ2-1; tentatively, D is TRBD1 (5 bases). The CDR3 runs 14 residues. Germline V gene lookup returns CDR1 SGHRS and CDR2 YFSETQ. With 0 bases removed from V and 9 bases from J, the gap between germline ends came to 13 bases. This CDR3 reads CASSLGTGSREQFF. The DNA of the CDR3 is TGCGCCAGCAGCTTGGGAACAGGTTCGCGTGAGCAGTTCTTC.

J is TRBJ2-3 and V is TRBV5-6; 10 nucleotides align to TRBD2. The germline CDR1 and CDR2 sequences are SGHDT and YYEEEE. The CDR3 totals 17 residues. V lost 3 bases to trimming and J lost 6 bases; unmatched junction nucleotides: 13. The CDR3 sequence is CASSSVRTSGGGDTQYF. The CDR3 DNA sequence: TGTGCCAGCAGCTCCGTACGGACTAGCGGTGGGGGGGATACGCAGTATTTT.

The chain joins TRBV5-1 to TRBJ1-2; D gene unclear. Trimming removed 1 base at V and 6 bases at J, with 7 bases between. The germline V gene encodes CDR1 SGHRS and CDR2 YFSETQ. There are 12 residues in the CDR3. The CDR3, as DNA: TGCGCCAGCAGCTTGTCAGGAAATGGCTACACCTTC. Translated, it gives CASSLSGNGYTF. The variable domain in full, completed from reference TRBV5-1 and TRBJ1-2, reads KAGVTQTPRYLIKTRGQQVTLSCSPISGHRSVSWYQQTPGQGLQFLFEYFSETQRNKGNFPGRFSGRQFSNSRSEMNVSTLELGDSALYLCASSLSGNGYTFGSGTRLTVV.

V gene TRBV2 combines with J gene TRBJ1-1; 9 bases map to TRBD1. Looked up from germline, CDR1 is SNHLY and CDR2 is FYNNEI. This CDR3 contains 14 residues. J lost 2 bases, V lost 7 bases, and 5 bases had no gene match. This CDR3 is CASTGDRENTEAFF. The CDR3 DNA follows: TGTGCCAGCACTGGGGACAGGGAAAACACTGAAGCTTTCTTT.

The CDR3 DNA sequence: TGTGCCAGCAACAGGTACCAAGAGACCCAGTACTTC. Translated, it gives CASNRYQETQYF. V is TRBV7-8 and J is TRBJ2-5; D may be TRBD1 (5 bases). Germline V CDR1 and CDR2: SGHVS, FQNEAQ. Trimming shortened V by 7 bases and J by 0 bases, and 6 bases separated the two germline ends. CDR3 length: 12 residues.

The chain employs TRBV11-3 and TRBJ1-4; TRBD1 matches 7 bases. CDR1 SGHNT and CDR2 YENEEA come from the germline V gene. V lost 5 bases to trimming and J lost 8 bases; unmatched junction nucleotides: 14. This CDR3 region has 16 residues. The CDR3 loop reads CASSEPTQGMYEKLFF. The CDR3 DNA sequence: TGTGCCAGCAGCGAGCCGACACAGGGGATGTACGAAAAACTGTTTTTT.

The chain combines TRBV9 with TRBJ2-3, with D maybe TRBD2 (6 bases). CDR3 length equals 15 residues. CDR1 is SGDLS, CDR2 YYNGEE, per germline. V lost 7 bases and J lost 2, with 17 bases in between. In DNA, the CDR3 is TGTGCCAGCCGGAAGGGGACTCAGACCACAGATACGCAGTATTTT. Encoded protein: CASRKGTQTTDTQYF.

The CDR3 DNA reads TGTGCCAGCAGTTTATCTCTACTAGCGGACAATGAGCAGTTCTTC. Translation: CASSLSLLADNEQFF. The chain links TRBV27 to TRBJ2-1; the match to TRBD2 covers 8 bases. This CDR3 contains 15 residues. V shed 0 bases, J shed 5 bases, and the junction held 3 bases outside the gene matches. Germline V gene data show CDR1 as MNHEY and CDR2 as SMNVEV (reference sequence).

V usage is TRBV13 and J usage is TRBJ2-3; D may be TRBD1 (6 bases). The CDR3 has 15 residues. CDR1 is PRHDT, CDR2 FYEKMQ, per germline (reference sequence). V gave up 5 bases and J gave up 0 bases, with 12 bases separating them. In DNA form, the CDR3 reads TGTGCCAGCAGCGTTACAGGGAGCAGCACAGATACGCAGTATTTT. It translates to CASSVTGSSTDTQYF.

The CDR3 protein is CASSPGRVYYGYTF. The CDR3 nucleotides are TGCGCCAGCAGCCCAGGGAGGGTGTACTATGGCTACACCTTC. The chain links TRBV4-1 to TRBJ1-2; D possibly corresponds to TRBD1 (5 bases). V gave up 4 bases and J gave up 3 bases, with 12 bases separating them. Germline V gives CDR1 MGHRA, CDR2 YSYEKL. This CDR3 region has 14 residues.

The rearrangement joins TRBV4-1 to TRBJ2-3, with D unclear. The V end was cut by 4 bases, the J end by 1 base, with 12 bases between. From germline, CDR1 is MGHRA and CDR2 YSYEKL. The CDR3 extends over 15 amino acids. The CDR3 region is CASSRGSGRTDTQYF. The CDR3 DNA follows: TGCGCCAGCAGCCGCGGATCCGGCCGCACAGATACGCAGTATTTT.

The J gene is TRBJ2-7, the V gene TRBV5-1, with TRBD1 identical over 7 bases. The assigned J gene may be wrong: the sequence end matches TRBJ2-5 better. This CDR3 comprises 15 residues. Per the germline V gene, CDR1 is SGHRS and CDR2 is YFSETQ. This chain's CDR3 is CASSSLTGFQETQYF. DNA of the CDR3: TGCGCCAGCAGCTCCCTGACAGGGTTTCAAGAGACCCAGTACTTC.

This chain connects TRBV2 to TRBJ1-5, with 9 positions matching TRBD1. In germline, CDR1 is SNHLY, CDR2 FYNNEI. This CDR3 comprises 16 residues. J was trimmed by 2 bases and V by 4 bases; bases with no gene match: 6. The CDR3 region has the DNA TGTGCCAGCAGTGTGGACAGGGGTTTTCGCAATCAGCCCCAGCATTTT. This translates into CASSVDRGFRNQPQHF.

A note on this clone: This sample includes further DNA sequences coding for the same CDR3. The chain carries TRBV9 and TRBJ1-1, with D perhaps TRBD1 (5 bases). V gave up 0 bases and J gave up 1 base, with 10 bases separating them. The CDR3 consists of 15 residues. Germline CDR1 reads SGDLS; CDR2 reads YYNGEE. The CDR3 DNA is TGTGCCAGCAGCGTAGACCCAACAGGGAACACTGAAGCTTTCTTT. Its protein product is CASSVDPTGNTEAFF.

The V gene is TRBV28, the J gene TRBJ2-7; D remains ambiguous. The CDR3 is 18 residues long. In germline, CDR1 is MDHEN, CDR2 SYDVKM. The V and J ends lost 6 bases and 0 bases respectively, with 24 bases between them. The CDR3 DNA is TGTGCCAGCAGAGTCCCCCTCGGCGGAAGCCCCACCTCCTACGAGCAGTACTTC. Translated: CASRVPLGGSPTSYEQYF.

CDR3 loop: CASSLQGETEAFF. In DNA form, the CDR3 reads TGTGCCAGCAGTCTACAGGGTGAGACTGAAGCTTTCTTT. The chain combines TRBV6-6 with TRBJ1-1, with a tentative D call TRBD1 (6 bases). Germline V lookup: CDR1 MNHNY, CDR2 SVGAGI (reference sequence). CDR3 length: 13 residues. V shed 5 bases and J shed 5 bases, with 12 bases lying between them.

The J gene is TRBJ1-1, the V gene TRBV7-9; D unclear. Trimming stripped 5 bases from V and 1 base from J, with 8 bases between. Germline V CDR1 and CDR2: SEHNR, FQNEAQ (reference sequence). CDR3 size: 13 residues. This CDR3 reads CASSLSRNTEAFF. CDR3 bases: TGTGCCAGCAGCCTAAGTCGGAACACTGAAGCTTTCTTT.